This TCR beta chain was identified during a study of OX40 agonist ivuxolimab in advanced cancers. The CDR3 spans 13 residues. Germline lookup yields CDR1 LNHDA and CDR2 SQIVND (reference sequence). V lost 6 bases and J lost 8; bases outside the gene matches: 9. Clones were sequenced by immunoSEQ multiplex PCR, and TCRdb holds only the in-frame ones, with some missing. This sample has about 50,000 clones; about nine tenths occur once, and the top ten carry around 58%. The V call is TRBV19, the J call TRBJ1-1; 7 bases align to TRBD1. Source: CD4+ or CD8+ T cells sorted from blood, taken in a trial of the OX40 agonist ivuxolimab. This sequence was found in an adult with an advanced solid tumor such as melanoma, head and neck, liver or kidney cancer. CDR3 DNA sequence: TGTGCCAGTAGGAGCGGGACAGAAGGGGAAGCTTTCTTT. It encodes CASRSGTEGEAFF.